These 12 T cell receptor beta chains share one sample of origin, sequenced in a study of a mutant IDH1 vaccine in newly diagnosed glioma. The time point here: baseline, week 1 (first vaccination visit). Treatment specified: pre-vaccination baseline after standard-of-care therapy. Assay: immunoSEQ multiplex PCR; the TCRdb copy retains only in-frame clones and omits some. In the table there are around 99,000 clones, around four fifths of which are singletons. The sample consisted of PBMCs, taken from a glioma patient treated with radiotherapy, temozolomide or both. These receptors were obtained from a man aged 40-49 years with glioma.

This clone was observed a few times. V usage is TRBV5-6 and J usage is TRBJ2-4; no definite D call. Trimming removed 0 bases at V and 1 base at J, with 11 bases between. CDR1 is SGHDT, CDR2 YYEEEE, per germline. This CDR3 region has 16 residues. The CDR3 sequence is CASSLEQKSAKNIQYF. CDR3 nucleotides: TGTGCCAGCAGCTTGGAACAGAAAAGCGCCAAAAACATTCAGTACTTC.

The chain combines TRBV5-6 with TRBJ1-1, with no clear D. Looked up from germline, CDR1 is SGHDT and CDR2 is YYEEEE. This CDR3 has 14 amino acids. Trimming shortened V by 0 bases and J by 0 bases, and 6 bases separated the two germline ends. The CDR3, as DNA: TGTGCCAGCAGCTTGGGGGCAATGAACACTGAAGCTTTCTTT. Protein sequence: CASSLGAMNTEAFF. The full variable domain, rest sourced from reference TRBV5-6 and TRBJ1-1, is DAGVTQSPTHLIKTRGQQVTLRCSPKSGHDTVSWYQQALGQGPQFIFQYYEEEERQRGNFPDRFSGHQFPNYSSELNVNALLLGDSALYLCASSLGAMNTEAFFGQGTRLTVV.

V gene TRBV7-2 combines with J gene TRBJ2-1; 7 bases match TRBD1. The CDR3 extends over 14 amino acids. Per the germline V gene, CDR1 is SGHTA and CDR2 is FQGNSA. V was pared by 5 bases and J by 5 bases, with 6 bases of the junction left unmatched. This chain's CDR3 is CASSTETGHNEQFF. CDR3 nucleotide sequence: TGTGCCAGCAGCACTGAGACAGGGCACAATGAGCAGTTCTTC.

This clone has only one observation. V and J are TRBV5-6 and TRBJ1-3; no firm D call. This CDR3 has 16 residues. The germline V and J ends were trimmed by 2 bases and 6 bases, with 18 bases remaining between them. The germline CDR1 and CDR2 sequences are SGHDT and YYEEEE. The CDR3 DNA is TGTGCCAGCAGCTTACCTGGGAGTAGCTCTTTAAACACCATATATTTT. This encodes CASSLPGSSSLNTIYF. Looking up the rest from reference TRBV5-6 and TRBJ1-3 gives the full variable domain: DAGVTQSPTHLIKTRGQQVTLRCSPKSGHDTVSWYQQALGQGPQFIFQYYEEEERQRGNFPDRFSGHQFPNYSSELNVNALLLGDSALYLCASSLPGSSSLNTIYFGEGSWLTVV.

This clone was observed a few times. The CDR3 DNA is TGTGCCAGCAGTTTATTGGGGGACTATGGCTACACCTTC. Translation gives CASSLLGDYGYTF. The chain links TRBV28 to TRBJ1-2, with D tentatively TRBD1 (5 bases). V was shortened by 1 base and J by 3 bases, with 6 bases between the two germline ends. CDR1 and CDR2 from the germline V gene are MDHEN and SYDVKM. The CDR3 sequence is 13 residues long.

The chain is built from TRBV4-2 and TRBJ1-4; D possibly corresponds to TRBD1 (5 bases). Between the trimmed V and J ends, which lost 1 base and 5 bases, there was a span of 11 bases. The CDR3 is made up of 15 amino acids. Germline loops: CDR1 LGHNA, CDR2 YNFKEQ. In DNA form, the CDR3 reads TGTGCCAGCAGCCAAGGGGGGGGTTCGAATGAAAAACTGTTTTTT. Its translation: CASSQGGGSNEKLFF.

The V and J genes are TRBV5-4 and TRBJ2-2; D uncertain. This CDR3 has 14 amino acids. Trimming removed 5 bases at V and 7 bases at J, with 15 bases between. CDR1 is SGHNT and CDR2 is YYREEE in the germline V gene (reference sequence). CDR3 amino acids: CASREGNQDGELFF. The CDR3 nucleotides read TGTGCCAGCAGGGAAGGAAATCAGGACGGGGAGCTGTTTTTT.

The chain combines TRBV9 with TRBJ1-3; possible D gene TRBD1, 5 bases. The CDR3 consists of 15 residues. Per germline, CDR1 SGDLS and CDR2 YYNGEE. V was trimmed by 5 bases and J by 0 bases, leaving 12 bases between them. The CDR3: CASRRGLGSGNTIYF. CDR3 DNA: TGTGCCAGCAGGCGGGGCCTGGGCTCTGGAAACACCATATATTTT.

The gene calls are TRBV4-1 and TRBJ1-2; the D is unclear. CDR1 and CDR2 from the germline V gene are MGHRA and YSYEKL. The CDR3 covers 14 residues. Trimming stripped 2 bases from V and 2 bases from J, with 9 bases between. In DNA form, the CDR3 reads TGCGCCAGCAGCCAAAAGGAGGGAAACTATGGCTACACCTTC. Amino acids: CASSQKEGNYGYTF.

V usage is TRBV7-2 and J usage is TRBJ2-3, with 13 bases that match TRBD2. The CDR3 is made up of 19 amino acids. Germline values: CDR1 SGHTA, CDR2 FQGNSA. J lost 7 bases, V lost 3 bases, and 16 bases had no gene match. CDR3 DNA: TGTGCCAGCAGCTTCCTCTCTGCACGGACTAGCGGGGGATTATATACGCAGTATTTT. Protein product: CASSFLSARTSGGLYTQYF.

The chain links TRBV10-2 to TRBJ2-3; 9 bases align to TRBD1. The length of the CDR3 is 16 residues. Germline trimming cut 2 bases from V and 4 bases from J; bases unmatched to any gene: 7. CDR1 WSHSY and CDR2 SAAADI come from the germline V gene. The CDR3 here is CASSETGQGGPDTQYF. DNA for the CDR3: TGCGCCAGCAGTGAGACGGGACAGGGAGGACCAGATACGCAGTATTTT.

The table lists this clone with a few counts. The chain carries TRBV11-2 and TRBJ1-1; no definite D call. The ends were cut back, 8 bases at V and 2 bases at J, with 15 bases in the middle. The CDR3 loop spans 14 amino acids. Germline V lookup: CDR1 SGHAT, CDR2 FQNNGV. The CDR3 region is CASGVLALNTEAFF. CDR3 in DNA: TGTGCCAGCGGAGTCTTGGCCCTTAACACTGAAGCTTTCTTT.